This section outlines one TCR beta chain sequence together with its context. This clone's antigen is unknown. There are no base qualities to consult, and no much larger clone falls within one base. High-throughput TCRbeta CDR3 sequencing of frozen genomic DNA was performed by immunoSEQ, with PCR amplification, mapping, bias correction and internal controls included. In the paper's pipeline: Only productive rearrangements were retained, with each unique TCRbeta sequence defined by its CDR3 nucleotide sequence together with its V and J gene. A sequence counted as donor-reactive only if the sequence showed at least 5-fold expansion in CFSE-low cells compared with unstimulated pre-transplant cells and had a frequency of at least 0.01%. To ensure at least 90% detection power, minimum frequency thresholds were set for each subject based on that subject's lowest-template unstimulated sample. Jensen-Shannon divergence between the top 1000 TCRbeta sequences after and before transplant was used to measure repertoire turnover. Two-sided Fisher's exact tests were used to test for changes in the detection of donor-reactive sequences. TCRdb retrieved this table from immuneACCESS and kept in-frame rearrangements only. Not all clones are present; in checked studies, unresolved V genes account for under half, and no reason is known for the remainder. That table gives V, J and clone size, and the DNA gave D and trimming. For this sample there are about 99,000 clones; roughly 80% appear just once. The ten top clones hold approximately 3% of the sample.

CDR1 is given as LGHNA and CDR2 as YSLEER, both from the germline V gene. V loses 0 bases at its end and J loses 5 bases; junction bases beyond the gene matches: 8. From the cysteine up to the phenylalanine, the CDR3 has a length of 18 residues. Only CDR3 DNA remains: 54 bases, in frame from the first base. Thawed unstimulated PBMCs were stained for CD3, CD4 and CD8 and FACS-sorted into CD3+CD4+ and CD3+CD8+ populations. All 8 studied subjects were randomized to immunosuppression withdrawal. The Qiagen DNeasy Blood and Tissue Kit was used for genomic DNA isolation. This record comes from a study of T cell clones after liver transplantation (dated by TCRdb to the late 2010s). Context from the whole study: The samples were obtained from ITN030ST, a randomized trial that attempted immunosuppression withdrawal within 2 years after liver transplantation. Three of the eight recipients were HCV-positive; the others were transplanted for non-autoimmune, non-viral indications. Tolerance was defined as complete withdrawal of immunosuppression for at least one year without a rise in liver enzymes beyond twice the upper limit of normal. Donor-reactive T cell clones were identified by TCRbeta sequencing following a pre-transplant mixed lymphocyte reaction and were subsequently tracked in post-transplant blood. Third party-reactive TCRbeta sequences were also identified from pre-transplant MLRs to serve as an antigen-independent comparator for donor-reactive sequences. Of the 8 liver transplant recipients making up the studied cohort, 3 were classified as tolerant and 5 as non-tolerant. Blood samples were taken pre-transplant, pre-randomization before withdrawal, and post-randomization after full withdrawal or failed withdrawal. The subjects received no induction therapy and were kept on standard immunosuppression until randomization at 12-24 months post-transplant.

The study at large found these results: Because allograft tissue specimens were not available, migration of donor-reactive T cells into the graft, rather than deletion, may have occurred. Conclusions were preliminary, limited by small, heterogeneous patient numbers and non-standardized post-transplant time points. Low numbers of available donor cells limited the measurable donor-reactive repertoire in two subjects. Donor-reactive sequences decreased more than third party-reactive sequences, which suggests partial antigen-specific deletion that was not related to withdrawal success. Once repertoire turnover was taken into account, donor-reactive detection showed a significant reduction for CD4 in 7 of 8 subjects and for CD8 in 8 of 8. In most of the 8 subjects, regardless of tolerance or HCV status, circulating donor-reactive CD4 TCRbeta sequences dropped significantly post-transplant.

The rearranged segments are TRBV4-3 and TRBJ2-1, with 12 bases aligning to TRBD2. The TCR sequence derives from a human patient who received a liver transplant. After a transplant, some T cells may be of graft donor origin. Sample: CD4+ T cells from blood, taken around 4 years after liver transplant. The CDR3 protein sequence reads: CASSQDRASGGANNEQFF. The DNA is as follows: TGCGCCAGCAGCCAAGATCGGGCTAGCGGGGGGGCCAACAATGAGCAGTTCTTC.